This TCR beta chain was recorded in a study of post-analysis software for immune sequencing data (dated by TCRdb to the mid-2010s). Concerning the study at large: Recorded disease courses included relapsing-remitting, secondary progressive and progressive-relapsing multiple sclerosis, with some patients lacking subtype annotation. Patient repertoires were compared against around 10 previously published healthy control repertoires from donors aged roughly 6 to 28 years. A subset of samples was prepared in parallel using single-end sample barcoding, then pooled and co-amplified after Illumina adapter ligation. The paper's findings and limits, for the study overall: The control group was slightly older than the multiple sclerosis patient group. Multiple sclerosis patients had significantly lower normalized Chao1 diversity than controls, a result that suggests substantial peripheral T-cell clonal expansion. Direct clustering with F measure showed strong co-clustering of samples prepared in the same batch, prompting a batch-effect correction.

To demonstrate the VDJtools post-analysis software, the study profiled TCR beta repertoires from the peripheral blood of about 13 young patients with multiple sclerosis. The multiple sclerosis patients were children and adolescents between roughly 6 and 17 years of age. Notes on this clonotype: Its antigen remains unidentified. No quality values exist for individual bases; no much larger clone is one base distant.

Library construction relied on PCR. TCRdb shows the sequencer as Illumina HiSeq 2500. To reduce PCR and sequencing biases, unique molecular identifiers were built into the TCR beta cDNA libraries. Per 1 to 10 million input T cells, roughly 500,000 cDNA molecules were obtained, such that each molecule approximated one T cell. The patient libraries were prepared and sequenced using the same protocol as the earlier healthy control dataset. Within a given batch, samples were prepared together, multiplexed and sequenced on the same HiSeq lane. As for how the authors treated the data: Raw barcoded reads were processed with MIGEC, and single-read molecular identifier groups were discarded before consensus assembly and CDR3 extraction. VDJtools was used for post-analysis of the clonotype tables, and diversity was normalized by down-sampling every dataset to the size of the smallest sample. In repertoire overlap clustering, CDR3 amino acid sequences, but not nucleotide sequences, were matched to correct batch-related cross-sample contamination. The raw public data were reprocessed by TCRdb itself: fastp quality trimming at Q25, MiXCR clonotype calling, in-frame beta chains only. A single entry per CDR3 protein holds the most common genes and DNA from its merged rows. These V and J calls derive from TCRdb rather than the authors' analysis. For this sample the table gives about 430,000 distinct CDR3 sequences, of which approximately 42% were detected only once. Around 8% of the sample rests with the top ten.

The TCR originated in a girl aged 2-10 years with multiple sclerosis. Sequencing used blood.

The DNA reads TGTGCCAGCAGCTCCCTACAGGGGTCCTACAATGAGCAGTTCTTC. It translates to CASSSLQGSYNEQFF. The chain couples TRBV5-6 to TRBJ2-1, with TRBD1 matching 7 junction bases. The CDR3 numbers 15 residues from cysteine through phenylalanine. The entry retains the CDR3 DNA only, 45 bases that are in frame from base 1. V trim: 3 bases; J trim: 1 base; unmatched bases: 4. The germline V gene encodes CDR1 SGHDT and CDR2 YYEEEE.